Below, one T cell receptor beta chain is given with its context. As a fraction of the sample, this clonotype is medium-sized (0.01 to 0.1%). This clone's antigen is unknown. No much larger clone is present one base from it, and per-base qualities are unavailable. These reads were obtained on an Illumina MiSeq. TCRdb ran its own pipeline on the public reads, namely fastp trimming at Q25 and MiXCR clone calling, and kept in-frame beta chains. Rows with a matching CDR3 protein are joined into one entry that keeps the most common DNA and genes. The sample yields 4,000 to 5,000 distinct CDR3 sequences; 7.5% to 10% were counted once. The ten largest clones take up around 33% of the sample. The source of the sample is a study. Sequenced sample: CD4+ T cells from peripheral blood. The TCR originated in a human donor with rheumatoid arthritis.

The CDR3 region: CASHDRITDTQYF. The DNA reads TGTGCCAGCCATGACAGAATCACAGATACGCAGTATTTT. The sequence links TRBV27 to TRBJ2-3; tentative D gene TRBD1, with 5 bases matching. The CDR3 sequence holds 13 residues, the cysteine and phenylalanine included. Only CDR3 DNA remains: 39 bases, in frame from the first base. The germline V gene (reference sequence) specifies MNHEY as CDR1 and SMNVEV as CDR2. Trimming at the junction amounts to 8 bases on V and 2 bases on J, and the germline ends lie 11 bases apart.